Below are 4 T cell receptor beta chains sequenced from a single sample in a study of T cell responses to AZD1222 COVID-19 vaccine. Here immunoSEQ multiplex PCR was the method, and the copy in TCRdb shows in-frame clones only, minus some. The sample includes about 140,000 clones, around 93% seen only once; the top ten take under 2.5%. The sequenced sample was peripheral blood, obtained on day 0 of AZD1222 vaccination. All receptors come from an adult in good health.

This clone was detected only once. The CDR3 nucleotides read TGTGCCAGCTCGCAGCGGGAGGGCGGGTACGAGCAGTACTTC. This codes for CASSQREGGYEQYF. This chain links TRBV18 with TRBJ2-7; 10 bases are shared with TRBD2. The CDR3 has 14 residues. V lost 6 bases, J lost 4 bases, and 6 bases stayed unmatched. The germline V gene encodes CDR1 KGHSH and CDR2 LQKENI.

This clone was recorded only once. The chain employs TRBV9 and TRBJ2-1, with 14 positions matching TRBD2. Germline V lookup: CDR1 SGDLS, CDR2 YYNGEE. Trimming took 0 bases from V and 9 from J; bases not matched to a gene: 5. CDR3 size: 16 residues. Here the CDR3 DNA reads TGTGCCAGCAGCGTAGGGACTAGCGGGAGGTGGAGTGAGCAGTTCTTC. Protein sequence: CASSVGTSGRWSEQFF.

The rearrangement uses TRBV9 and TRBJ1-1; 11 bases fit TRBD1. J lost 3 bases, V lost 2 bases, and 6 bases had no gene match. The CDR3 extends over 16 amino acids. Germline V gives CDR1 SGDLS, CDR2 YYNGEE. The CDR3 loop is CASSVGDRGFDTEAFF. The CDR3 DNA is TGTGCCAGCAGCGTGGGGGACAGGGGGTTTGACACTGAAGCTTTCTTT.

This clone has only a few counts. The V gene is TRBV14, the J gene TRBJ2-3, with D unclear. Germline CDR1 and CDR2: SGHDN and FVKESK. With 3 bases removed from V and 4 bases from J, the gap between germline ends came to 14 bases. The CDR3 extends over 15 amino acids. The CDR3 here is CASSQAQLGSDTQYF. CDR3 coding DNA: TGTGCCAGCAGCCAGGCCCAGCTAGGGTCAGATACGCAGTATTTT. Together with reference TRBV14 and TRBJ2-3, the CDR3 gives the full variable domain: EAGVTQFPSHSVIEKGQTVTLRCDPISGHDNLYWYRRVMGKEIKFLLHFVKESKQDESGMPNNRFLAERTGGTYSTLKVQPAELEDSGVYFCASSQAQLGSDTQYFGPGTRLTVL.